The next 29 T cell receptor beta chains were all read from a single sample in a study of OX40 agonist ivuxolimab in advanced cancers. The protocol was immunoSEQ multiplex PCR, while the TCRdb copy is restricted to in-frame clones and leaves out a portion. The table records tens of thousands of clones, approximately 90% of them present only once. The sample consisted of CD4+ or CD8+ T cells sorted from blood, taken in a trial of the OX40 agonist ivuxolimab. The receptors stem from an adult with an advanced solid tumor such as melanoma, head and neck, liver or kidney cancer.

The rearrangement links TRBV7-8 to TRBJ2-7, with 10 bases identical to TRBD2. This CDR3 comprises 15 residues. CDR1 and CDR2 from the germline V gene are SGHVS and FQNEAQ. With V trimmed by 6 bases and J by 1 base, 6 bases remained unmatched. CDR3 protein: CASRKGLAASYEQYF. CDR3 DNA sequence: TGTGCCAGCAGGAAAGGACTAGCGGCTTCCTACGAGCAGTACTTC.

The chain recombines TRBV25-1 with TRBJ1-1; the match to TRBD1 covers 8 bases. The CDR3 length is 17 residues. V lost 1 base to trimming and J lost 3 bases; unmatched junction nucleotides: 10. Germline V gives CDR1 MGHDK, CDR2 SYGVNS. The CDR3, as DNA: TGTGCCAGCAGTGAATCGTATATCAGGGGGCTTGACACTGAAGCTTTCTTT. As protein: CASSESYIRGLDTEAFF.

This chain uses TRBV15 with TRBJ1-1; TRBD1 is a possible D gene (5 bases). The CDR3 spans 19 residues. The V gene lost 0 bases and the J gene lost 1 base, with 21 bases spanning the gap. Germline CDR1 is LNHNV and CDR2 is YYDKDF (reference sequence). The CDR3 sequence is CATSRDLLTSWGSNTEAFF. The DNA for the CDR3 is TGTGCCACCAGCAGAGATCTGCTTACATCGTGGGGGTCGAACACTGAAGCTTTCTTT.

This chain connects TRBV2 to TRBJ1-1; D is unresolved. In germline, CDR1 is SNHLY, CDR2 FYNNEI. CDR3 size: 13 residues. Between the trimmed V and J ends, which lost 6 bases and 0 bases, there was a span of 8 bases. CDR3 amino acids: CASREIMNTEAFF. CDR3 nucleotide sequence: TGTGCCAGCAGGGAGATCATGAACACTGAAGCTTTCTTT.

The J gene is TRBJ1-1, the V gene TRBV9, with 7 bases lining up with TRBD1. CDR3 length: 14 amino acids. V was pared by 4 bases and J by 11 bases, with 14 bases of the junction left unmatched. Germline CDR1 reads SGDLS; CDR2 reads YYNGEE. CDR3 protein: CASSQYTTGAGAFF. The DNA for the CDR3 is TGTGCCAGCAGCCAATATACAACAGGGGCTGGCGCTTTCTTT.

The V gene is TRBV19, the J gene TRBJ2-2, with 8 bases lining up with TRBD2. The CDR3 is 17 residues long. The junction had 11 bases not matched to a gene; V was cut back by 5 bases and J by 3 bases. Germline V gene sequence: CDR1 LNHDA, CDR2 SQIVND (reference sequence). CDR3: CASSRSGGSLYTGELFF. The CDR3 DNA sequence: TGTGCCAGTAGTCGGTCGGGAGGGTCTTTGTACACCGGGGAGCTGTTTTTT.

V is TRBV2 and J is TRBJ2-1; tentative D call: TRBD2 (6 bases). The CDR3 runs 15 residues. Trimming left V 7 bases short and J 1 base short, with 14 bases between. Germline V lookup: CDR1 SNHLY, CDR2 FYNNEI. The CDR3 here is CASTGGRGSYNEQFF. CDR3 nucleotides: TGTGCCAGCACCGGAGGGAGAGGGTCCTACAATGAGCAGTTCTTC.

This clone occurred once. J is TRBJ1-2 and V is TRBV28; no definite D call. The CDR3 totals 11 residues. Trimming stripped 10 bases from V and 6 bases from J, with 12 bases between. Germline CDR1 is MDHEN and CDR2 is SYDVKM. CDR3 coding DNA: TGTGCCACCCTCTCCCTGCATGGCTACACCTTC. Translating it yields CATLSLHGYTF.

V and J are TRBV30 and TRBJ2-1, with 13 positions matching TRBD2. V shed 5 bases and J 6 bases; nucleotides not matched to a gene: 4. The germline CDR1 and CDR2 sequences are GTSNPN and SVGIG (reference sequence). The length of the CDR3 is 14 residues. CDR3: CAWVGLAGTNEQFF. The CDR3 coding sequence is TGTGCCTGGGTGGGACTAGCGGGGACCAATGAGCAGTTCTTC.

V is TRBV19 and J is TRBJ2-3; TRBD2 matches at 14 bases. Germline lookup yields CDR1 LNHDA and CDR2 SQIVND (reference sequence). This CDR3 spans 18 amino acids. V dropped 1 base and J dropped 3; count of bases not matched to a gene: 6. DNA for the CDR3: TGTGCCAGTAGTATAGGGGGACTAGCGGGAGCAGGAACAGATACGCAGTATTTT. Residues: CASSIGGLAGAGTDTQYF.

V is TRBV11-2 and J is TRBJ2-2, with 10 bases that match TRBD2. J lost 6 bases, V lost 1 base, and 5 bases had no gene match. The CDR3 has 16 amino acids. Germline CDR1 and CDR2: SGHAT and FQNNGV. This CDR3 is CASSLVLAGAAGELFF. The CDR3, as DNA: TGTGCCAGCAGCTTAGTGCTAGCGGGAGCGGCCGGGGAGCTGTTTTTT.

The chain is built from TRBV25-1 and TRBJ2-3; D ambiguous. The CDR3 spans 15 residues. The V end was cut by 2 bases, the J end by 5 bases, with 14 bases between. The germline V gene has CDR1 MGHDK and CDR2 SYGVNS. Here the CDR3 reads CASSEQPGSRDTQYF. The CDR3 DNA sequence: TGTGCCAGCAGTGAACAGCCGGGCAGTCGAGATACGCAGTATTTT.

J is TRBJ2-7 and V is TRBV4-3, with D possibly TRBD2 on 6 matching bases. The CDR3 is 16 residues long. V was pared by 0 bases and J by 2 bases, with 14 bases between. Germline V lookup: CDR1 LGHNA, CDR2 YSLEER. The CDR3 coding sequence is TGCGCCAGCAGCCAAGATCGCGGTCGGAGGGCCTACGAGCAGTACTTC. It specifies CASSQDRGRRAYEQYF.

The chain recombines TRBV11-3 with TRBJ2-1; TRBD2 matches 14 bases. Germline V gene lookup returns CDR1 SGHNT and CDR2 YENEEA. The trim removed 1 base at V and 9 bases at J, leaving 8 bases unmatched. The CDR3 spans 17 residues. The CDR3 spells CASSLASGTSGSGEQFF. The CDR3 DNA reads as TGTGCCAGCAGCTTAGCCTCCGGGACTAGCGGGAGCGGTGAGCAGTTCTTC.

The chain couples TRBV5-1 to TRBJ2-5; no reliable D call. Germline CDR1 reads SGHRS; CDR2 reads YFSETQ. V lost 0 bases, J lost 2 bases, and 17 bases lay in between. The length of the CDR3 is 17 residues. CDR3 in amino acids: CASSLGLAGNIQETQYF. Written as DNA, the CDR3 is TGCGCCAGCAGCTTGGGTTTGGCAGGCAACATACAAGAGACCCAGTACTTC.

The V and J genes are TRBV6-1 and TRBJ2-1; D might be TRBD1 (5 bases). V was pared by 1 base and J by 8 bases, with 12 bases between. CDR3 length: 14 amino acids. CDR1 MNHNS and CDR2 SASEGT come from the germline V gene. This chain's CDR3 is CASSEGSGLHEQFF. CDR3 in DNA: TGTGCCAGCAGTGAAGGTTCAGGGCTGCATGAGCAGTTCTTC.

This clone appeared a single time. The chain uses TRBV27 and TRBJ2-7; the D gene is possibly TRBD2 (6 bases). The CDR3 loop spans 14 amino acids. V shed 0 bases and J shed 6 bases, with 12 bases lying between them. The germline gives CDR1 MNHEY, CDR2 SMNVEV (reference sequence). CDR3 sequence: CASSLSRAGFEQYF. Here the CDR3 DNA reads TGTGCCAGCAGTTTATCCCGTGCGGGGTTCGAGCAGTACTTC.

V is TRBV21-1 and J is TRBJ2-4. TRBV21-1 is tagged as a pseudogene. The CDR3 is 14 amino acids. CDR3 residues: CASSKQGAKNIQYF. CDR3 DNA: TGTGCCAGCAGCAAGCAAGGAGCCAAAAACATTCAGTACTTC.

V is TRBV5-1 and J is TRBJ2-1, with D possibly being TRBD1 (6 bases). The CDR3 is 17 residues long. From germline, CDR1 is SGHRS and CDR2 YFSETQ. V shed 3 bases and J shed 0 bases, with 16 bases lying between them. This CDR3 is CASSSMTGPSSYNEQFF. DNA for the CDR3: TGCGCCAGCAGCTCCATGACAGGCCCCAGCTCCTACAATGAGCAGTTCTTC.

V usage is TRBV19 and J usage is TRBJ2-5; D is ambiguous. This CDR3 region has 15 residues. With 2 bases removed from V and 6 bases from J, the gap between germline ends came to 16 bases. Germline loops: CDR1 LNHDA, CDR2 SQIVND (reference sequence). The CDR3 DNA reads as TGTGCCAGTAGTATACCCGGGCTCGAGGAAAAGACCCAGTACTTC. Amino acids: CASSIPGLEEKTQYF.

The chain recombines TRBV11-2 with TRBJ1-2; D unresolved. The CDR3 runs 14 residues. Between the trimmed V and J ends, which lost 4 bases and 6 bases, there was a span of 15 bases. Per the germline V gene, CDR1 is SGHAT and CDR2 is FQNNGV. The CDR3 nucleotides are TGTGCCAGCAGCTACTCCCCCGAGGATAATGGCTACACCTTC. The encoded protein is CASSYSPEDNGYTF.

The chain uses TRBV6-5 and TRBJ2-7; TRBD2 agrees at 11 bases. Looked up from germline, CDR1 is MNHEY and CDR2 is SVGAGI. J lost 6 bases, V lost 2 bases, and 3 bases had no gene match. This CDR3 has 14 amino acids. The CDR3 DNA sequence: TGTGCCAGCAGTTACGGCCTAGCGGGAGGCGAGCAGTACTTC. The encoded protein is CASSYGLAGGEQYF.

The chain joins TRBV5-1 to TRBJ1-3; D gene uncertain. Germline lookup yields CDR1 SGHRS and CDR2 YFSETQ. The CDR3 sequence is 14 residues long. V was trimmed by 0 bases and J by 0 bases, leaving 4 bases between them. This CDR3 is CASSLDPSGNTIYF. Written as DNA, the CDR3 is TGCGCCAGCAGCTTGGATCCCTCTGGAAACACCATATATTTT.

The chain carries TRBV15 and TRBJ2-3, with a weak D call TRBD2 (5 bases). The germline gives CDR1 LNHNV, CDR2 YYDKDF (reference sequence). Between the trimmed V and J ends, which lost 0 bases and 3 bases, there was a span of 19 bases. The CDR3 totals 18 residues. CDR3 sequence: CATSREGYRSAVTDTQYF. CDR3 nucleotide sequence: TGTGCCACCAGCAGAGAAGGATATCGATCAGCGGTTACAGATACGCAGTATTTT.

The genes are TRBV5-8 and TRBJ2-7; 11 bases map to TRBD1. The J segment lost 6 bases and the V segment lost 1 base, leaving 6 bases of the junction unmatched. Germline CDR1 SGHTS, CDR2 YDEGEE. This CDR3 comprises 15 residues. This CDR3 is CASSLPGTGGIEQYF. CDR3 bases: TGTGCCAGCAGCTTGCCCGGGACAGGGGGAATCGAGCAGTACTTC. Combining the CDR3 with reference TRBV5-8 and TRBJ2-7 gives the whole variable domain EAGVTQSPTHLIKTRGQQATLRCSPISGHTSVYWYQQALGLGLQFLLWYDEGEERNRGNFPPRFSGRQFPNYSSELNVNALELEDSALYLCASSLPGTGGIEQYFGPGTRLTVT.

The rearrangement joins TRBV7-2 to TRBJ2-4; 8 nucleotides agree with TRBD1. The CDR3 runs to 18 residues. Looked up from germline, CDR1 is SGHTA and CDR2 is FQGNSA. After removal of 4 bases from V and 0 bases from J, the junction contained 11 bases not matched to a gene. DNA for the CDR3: TGTGCCAGCAGCTCCCCGAGGACAGGGATTATAGCCAAAAACATTCAGTACTTC. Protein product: CASSSPRTGIIAKNIQYF.

The CDR3 nucleotides read TGTGCCAGCAGCTTGGCTAGCGGGAGGGGTGAGACCCAGTACTTC. Amino acid sequence: CASSLASGRGETQYF. The chain has TRBV5-4 and TRBJ2-5; 12 bases fit TRBD2. The J segment lost 5 bases and the V segment lost 0 bases, leaving 2 bases of the junction unmatched. This CDR3 has 15 residues. Germline V gene data show CDR1 as SGHNT and CDR2 as YYREEE (reference sequence).

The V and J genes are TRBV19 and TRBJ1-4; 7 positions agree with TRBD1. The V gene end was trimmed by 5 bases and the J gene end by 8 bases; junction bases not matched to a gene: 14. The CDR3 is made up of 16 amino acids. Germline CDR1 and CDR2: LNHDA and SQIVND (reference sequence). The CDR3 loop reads CASSVAEGAIREKLFF. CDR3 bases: TGTGCCAGTAGTGTCGCAGAGGGGGCTATTAGGGAAAAACTGTTTTTT. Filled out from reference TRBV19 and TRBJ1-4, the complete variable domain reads DGGITQSPKYLFRKEGQNVTLSCEQNLNHDAMYWYRQDPGQGLRLIYYSQIVNDFQKGDIAEGYSVSREKKESFPLTVTSAQKNPTAFYLCASSVAEGAIREKLFFGSGTQLSVL.

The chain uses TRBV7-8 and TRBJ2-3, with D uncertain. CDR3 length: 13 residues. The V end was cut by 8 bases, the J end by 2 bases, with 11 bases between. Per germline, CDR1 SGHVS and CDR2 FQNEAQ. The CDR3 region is CASRRRVTDTQYF. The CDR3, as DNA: TGTGCCAGCCGACGGAGAGTCACAGATACGCAGTATTTT.